The next 6 T cell receptor beta chains were all read from a single sample in a study of T cell repertoires in cytomegalovirus infection. Each CDR3 protein is one row after TCRdb ran MiXCR on the reads. The sample yields about half a million distinct CDR3 sequences, about two fifths seen once. No antigen has been identified for these receptors. The sequences come from cultured PBMCs, collected from culture after CMV antigen stimulation. All receptors come from a human donor in good health (CMV status not recorded). Some clones in this sample may be carry-over from other donors' samples.

V and J are TRBV11-2 and TRBJ1-1; possible D gene TRBD1, 6 bases. V was pared by 5 bases and J by 4 bases, with 23 bases between. Per the germline V gene, CDR1 is SGHAT and CDR2 is FQNNGV. The CDR3 is made up of 17 amino acids. The CDR3 coding sequence is TGTGCCAGCAGCACTCACAGGGACGGTGTTGTAGGCACTGAAGCTTTCTTT. Translation: CASSTHRDGVVGTEAFF.

The chain recombines TRBV5-1 with TRBJ2-5, with D hard to call. CDR3 size: 14 residues. The V end was cut by 2 bases, the J end by 5 bases, with 13 bases between. Per the germline V gene, CDR1 is SGHRS and CDR2 is YFSETQ. Here the CDR3 reads CASSFRQQVETQYF. The CDR3 coding sequence is TGCGCCAGCAGCTTCCGTCAACAAGTGGAGACCCAGTACTTC.

The table lists this clonotype with a few counts. The chain joins TRBV4-3 to TRBJ2-7, with D possibly matching TRBD1 (5 bases). Trimming removed 3 bases from V and 6 bases from J, with 15 bases in between. This CDR3 is 14 amino acids long. The germline V gene encodes CDR1 LGHNA and CDR2 YSLEER. Here the CDR3 DNA reads TGCGCCAGCAGCCAGGATAGACAGTCGGGCGAGCAGTACTTC. This sequence encodes CASSQDRQSGEQYF.

The rearrangement uses TRBV7-8 and TRBJ2-3, with D perhaps matching TRBD1 (6 bases). The V and J ends lost 0 bases and 10 bases respectively, with 14 bases between them. The CDR3 covers 14 residues. Germline values: CDR1 SGHVS, CDR2 FQNEAQ. The CDR3 loop reads CASSLALGQGSQYF. CDR3 bases: TGTGCCAGCAGCTTAGCGCTGGGGCAGGGGTCGCAGTATTTT.

About this clonotype: One end of the junction varies from germline; a read error may be responsible. The V call is TRBV3-1, the J call TRBJ2-1, with TRBD2 matching over 8 bases. The CDR3 covers 15 residues. Germline V gives CDR1 LGHDT, CDR2 YNNKEL (reference sequence). Here the CDR3 reads CVSSHVGGAKDEQFF. CDR3 DNA sequence: TGTGTCAGCAGCCACGTCGGGGGGGCTAAGGATGAGCAGTTCTTC.

The gene calls are TRBV5-1 and TRBJ2-3; perhaps TRBD2 as D (6 bases). CDR3 length equals 14 residues. V lost 5 bases and J lost 4, with 14 bases in between. Germline V gives CDR1 SGHRS, CDR2 YFSETQ. For the CDR3, the DNA is TGCGCCAGCAGTATGGGGGGACGGGCAGATACGCAGTATTTT. Translating it yields CASSMGGRADTQYF.